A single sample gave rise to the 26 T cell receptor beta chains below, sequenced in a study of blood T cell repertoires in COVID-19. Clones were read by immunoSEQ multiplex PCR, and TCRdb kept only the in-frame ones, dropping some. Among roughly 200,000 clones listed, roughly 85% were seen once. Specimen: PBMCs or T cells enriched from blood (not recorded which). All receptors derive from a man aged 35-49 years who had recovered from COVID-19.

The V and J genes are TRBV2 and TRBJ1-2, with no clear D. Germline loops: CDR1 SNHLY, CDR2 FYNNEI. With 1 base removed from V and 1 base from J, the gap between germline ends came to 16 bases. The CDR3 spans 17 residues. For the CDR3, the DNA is TGTGCCAGCAGTGAAGTGATAGTCCATGGTTATAACTATGGCTACACCTTC. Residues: CASSEVIVHGYNYGYTF.

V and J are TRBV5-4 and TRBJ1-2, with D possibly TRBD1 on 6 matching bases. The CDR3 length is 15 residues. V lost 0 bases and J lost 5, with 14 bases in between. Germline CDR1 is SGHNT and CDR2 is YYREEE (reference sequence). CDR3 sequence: CASSLGSQGGYGYTF. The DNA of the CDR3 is TGTGCCAGCAGCTTGGGTTCACAGGGTGGTTATGGCTACACCTTC. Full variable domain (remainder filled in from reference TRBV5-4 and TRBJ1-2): ETGVTQSPTHLIKTRGQQVTLRCSSQSGHNTVSWYQQALGQGPQFIFQYYREEENGRGNFPPRFSGLQFPNYSSELNVNALELDDSALYLCASSLGSQGGYGYTFGSGTRLTVV.

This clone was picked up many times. The CDR3 sequence is CASSFQGGSPLHF. DNA for the CDR3: TGTGCCAGCAGTTTCCAGGGGGGTTCACCCCTCCACTTT. This chain joins TRBV27 and TRBJ1-6, with 7 bases that match TRBD1. Unmatched junction bases numbered 2, after V lost 3 bases and J lost 9 bases. This CDR3 spans 13 amino acids. Germline loops: CDR1 MNHEY, CDR2 SMNVEV (reference sequence).

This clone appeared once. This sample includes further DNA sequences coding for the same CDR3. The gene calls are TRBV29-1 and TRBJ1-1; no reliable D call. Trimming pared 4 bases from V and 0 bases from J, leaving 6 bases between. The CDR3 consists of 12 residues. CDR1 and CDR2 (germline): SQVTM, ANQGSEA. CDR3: CSVGGVNTEAFF. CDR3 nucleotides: TGCAGCGTTGGCGGGGTGAACACTGAAGCTTTCTTT.

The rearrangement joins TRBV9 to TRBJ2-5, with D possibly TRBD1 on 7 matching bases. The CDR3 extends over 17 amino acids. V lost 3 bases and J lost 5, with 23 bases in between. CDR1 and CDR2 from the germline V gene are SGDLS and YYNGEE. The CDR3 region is CASSARSGGPLGETQYF. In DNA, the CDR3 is TGTGCCAGCAGCGCCCGCTCAGGGGGGCCCTTGGGGGAGACCCAGTACTTC.

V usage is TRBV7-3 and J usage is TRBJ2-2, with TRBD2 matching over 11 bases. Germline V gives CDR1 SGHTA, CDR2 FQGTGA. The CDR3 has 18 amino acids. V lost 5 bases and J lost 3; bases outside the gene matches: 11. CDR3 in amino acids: CASSLRRTSGFDTGELFF. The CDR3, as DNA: TGTGCCAGCAGCCTAAGGCGGACTAGCGGGTTTGACACCGGGGAGCTGTTTTTT.

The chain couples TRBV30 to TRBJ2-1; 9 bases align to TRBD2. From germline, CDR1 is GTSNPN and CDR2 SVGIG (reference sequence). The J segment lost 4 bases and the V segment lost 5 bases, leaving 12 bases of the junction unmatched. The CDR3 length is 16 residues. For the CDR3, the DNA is TGTGCCTGGTCGCGGGAGGGGGGAGTGTTTTACAATGAGCAGTTCTTC. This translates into CAWSREGGVFYNEQFF.

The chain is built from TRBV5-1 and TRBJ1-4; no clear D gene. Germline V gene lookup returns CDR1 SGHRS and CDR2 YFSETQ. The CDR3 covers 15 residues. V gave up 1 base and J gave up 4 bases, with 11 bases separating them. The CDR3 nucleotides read TGCGCCAGCAGCTTGATAGGTCAGGATAATGAAAAACTGTTTTTT. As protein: CASSLIGQDNEKLFF.

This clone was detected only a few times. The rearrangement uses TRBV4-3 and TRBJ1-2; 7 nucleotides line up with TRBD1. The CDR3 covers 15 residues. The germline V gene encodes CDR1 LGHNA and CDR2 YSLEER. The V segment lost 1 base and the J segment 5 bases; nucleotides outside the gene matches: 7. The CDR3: CASSQADRPTYGYTF. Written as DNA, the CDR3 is TGCGCCAGCAGCCAAGCGGACAGGCCGACATATGGCTACACCTTC.

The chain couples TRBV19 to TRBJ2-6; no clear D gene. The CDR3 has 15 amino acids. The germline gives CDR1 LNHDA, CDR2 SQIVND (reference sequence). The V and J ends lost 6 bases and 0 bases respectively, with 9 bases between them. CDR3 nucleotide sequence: TGTGCCAGTAGACAACTATTCTCTGGGGCCAACGTCCTGACTTTC. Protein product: CASRQLFSGANVLTF.

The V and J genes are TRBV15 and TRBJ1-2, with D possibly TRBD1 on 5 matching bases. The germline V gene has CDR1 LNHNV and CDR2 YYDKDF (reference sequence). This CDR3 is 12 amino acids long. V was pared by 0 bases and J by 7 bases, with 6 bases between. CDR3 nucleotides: TGTGCCACCAGCAGAGATACAGGTGGCTACACCTTC. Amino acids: CATSRDTGGYTF.

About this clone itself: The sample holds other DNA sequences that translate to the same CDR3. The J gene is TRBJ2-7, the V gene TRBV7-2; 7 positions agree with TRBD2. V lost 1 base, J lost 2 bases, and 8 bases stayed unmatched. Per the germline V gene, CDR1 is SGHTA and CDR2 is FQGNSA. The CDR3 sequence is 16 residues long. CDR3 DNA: TGTGCCAGCAGCTTAGACTCTAGCGGAACAACCTACGAGCAGTACTTC. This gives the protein CASSLDSSGTTYEQYF. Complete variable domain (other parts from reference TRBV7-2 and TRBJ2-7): GAGVSQSPSNKVTEKGKDVELRCDPISGHTALYWYRQSLGQGLEFLIYFQGNSAPDKSGLPSDRFSAERTGGSVSTLTIQRTQQEDSAVYLCASSLDSSGTTYEQYFGPGTRLTVT.

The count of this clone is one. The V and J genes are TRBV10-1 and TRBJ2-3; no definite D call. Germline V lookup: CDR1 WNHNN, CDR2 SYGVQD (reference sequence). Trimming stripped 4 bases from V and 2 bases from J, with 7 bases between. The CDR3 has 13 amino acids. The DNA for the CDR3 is TGCGCCAGCAGTGGACAAGTCACAGATACGCAGTATTTT. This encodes CASSGQVTDTQYF.

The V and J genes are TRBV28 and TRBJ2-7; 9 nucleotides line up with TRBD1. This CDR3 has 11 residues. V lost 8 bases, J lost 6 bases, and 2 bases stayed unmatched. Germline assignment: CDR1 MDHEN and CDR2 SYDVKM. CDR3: CASGQGSEQYF. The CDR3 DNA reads TGTGCCAGCGGACAGGGGAGCGAGCAGTACTTC.

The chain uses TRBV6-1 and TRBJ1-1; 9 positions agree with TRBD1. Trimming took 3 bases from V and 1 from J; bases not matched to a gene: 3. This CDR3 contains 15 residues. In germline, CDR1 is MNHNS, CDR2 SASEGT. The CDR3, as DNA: TGTGCCAGCAGTGATCTGACAGGGGGGAACACTGAAGCTTTCTTT. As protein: CASSDLTGGNTEAFF.

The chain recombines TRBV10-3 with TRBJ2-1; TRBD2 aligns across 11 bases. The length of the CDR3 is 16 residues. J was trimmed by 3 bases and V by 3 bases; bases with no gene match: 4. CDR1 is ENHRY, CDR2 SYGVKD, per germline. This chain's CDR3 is CAISDRLAGGYNEQFF. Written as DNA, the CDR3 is TGTGCCATCAGTGATCGGCTAGCGGGGGGCTACAATGAGCAGTTCTTC.

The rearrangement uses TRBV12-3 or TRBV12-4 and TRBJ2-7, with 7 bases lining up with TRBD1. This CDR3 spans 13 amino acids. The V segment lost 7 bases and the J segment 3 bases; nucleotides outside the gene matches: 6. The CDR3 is CASNLGTVYEQYF. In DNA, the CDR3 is TGTGCCAGCAATCTGGGGACAGTCTACGAGCAGTACTTC.

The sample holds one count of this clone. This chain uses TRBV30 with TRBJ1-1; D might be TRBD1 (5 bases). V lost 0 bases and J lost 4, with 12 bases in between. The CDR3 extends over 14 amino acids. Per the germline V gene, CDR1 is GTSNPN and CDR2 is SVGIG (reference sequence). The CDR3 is CAWSVGAGSTEAFF. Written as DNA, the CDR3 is TGTGCCTGGAGTGTCGGGGCCGGGAGCACTGAAGCTTTCTTT.

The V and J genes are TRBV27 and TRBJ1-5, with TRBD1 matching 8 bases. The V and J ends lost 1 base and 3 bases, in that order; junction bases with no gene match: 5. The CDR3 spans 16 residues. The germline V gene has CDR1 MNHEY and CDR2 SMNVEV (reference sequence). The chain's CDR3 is CASSLLGTGYNQPQHF. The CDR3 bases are TGTGCCAGCAGTTTATTGGGGACAGGTTACAATCAGCCCCAGCATTTT.

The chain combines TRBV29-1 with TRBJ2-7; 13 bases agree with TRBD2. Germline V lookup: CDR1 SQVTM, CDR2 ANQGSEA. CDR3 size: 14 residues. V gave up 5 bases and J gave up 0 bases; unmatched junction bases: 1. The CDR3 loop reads CSVRTSGSSYEQYF. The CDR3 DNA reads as TGCAGCGTTCGGACTAGCGGGAGCTCCTACGAGCAGTACTTC.

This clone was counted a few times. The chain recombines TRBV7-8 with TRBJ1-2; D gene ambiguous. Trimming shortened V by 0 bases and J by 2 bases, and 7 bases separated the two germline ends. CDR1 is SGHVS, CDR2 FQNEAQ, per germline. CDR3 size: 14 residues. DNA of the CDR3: TGTGCCAGCAGCTTAGCGGCCACGAACTATGGCTACACCTTC. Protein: CASSLAATNYGYTF.

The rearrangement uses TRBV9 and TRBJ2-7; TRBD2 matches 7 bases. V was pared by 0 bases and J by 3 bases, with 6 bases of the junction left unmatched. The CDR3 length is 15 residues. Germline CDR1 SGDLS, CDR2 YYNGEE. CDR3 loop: CASSVAPAGDYEQYF. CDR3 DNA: TGTGCCAGCAGCGTAGCTCCTGCGGGAGACTACGAGCAGTACTTC.

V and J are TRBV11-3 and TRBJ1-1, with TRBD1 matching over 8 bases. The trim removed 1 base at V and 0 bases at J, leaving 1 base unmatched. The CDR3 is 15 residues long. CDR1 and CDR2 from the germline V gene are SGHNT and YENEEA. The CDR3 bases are TGTGCCAGCAGCTTAGGACAGGGGCTGAACACTGAAGCTTTCTTT. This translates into CASSLGQGLNTEAFF.

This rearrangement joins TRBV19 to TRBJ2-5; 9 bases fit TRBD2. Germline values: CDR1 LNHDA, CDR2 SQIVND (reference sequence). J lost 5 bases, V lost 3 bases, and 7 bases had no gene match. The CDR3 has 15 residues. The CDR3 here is CASSIRREGPETQYF. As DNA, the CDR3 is TGTGCCAGTAGTATTCGGCGGGAGGGCCCGGAGACCCAGTACTTC. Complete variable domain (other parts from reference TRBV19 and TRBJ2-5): DGGITQSPKYLFRKEGQNVTLSCEQNLNHDAMYWYRQDPGQGLRLIYYSQIVNDFQKGDIAEGYSVSREKKESFPLTVTSAQKNPTAFYLCASSIRREGPETQYFGPGTRLLVL.

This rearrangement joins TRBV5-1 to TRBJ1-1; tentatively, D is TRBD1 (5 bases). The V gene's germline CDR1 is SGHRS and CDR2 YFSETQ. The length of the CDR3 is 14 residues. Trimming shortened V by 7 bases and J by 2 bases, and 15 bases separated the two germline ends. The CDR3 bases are TGCGCCAGCGGGGACTATGGGGCTAACACTGAAGCTTTCTTT. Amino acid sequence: CASGDYGANTEAFF. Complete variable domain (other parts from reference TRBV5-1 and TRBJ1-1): KAGVTQTPRYLIKTRGQQVTLSCSPISGHRSVSWYQQTPGQGLQFLFEYFSETQRNKGNFPGRFSGRQFSNSRSEMNVSTLELGDSALYLCASGDYGANTEAFFGQGTRLTVV.

CDR3: CASRGQRGLEKLFF. The CDR3 coding sequence is TGTGCCAGCAGGGGACAAAGAGGACTTGAAAAACTGTTTTTT. This chain joins TRBV28 and TRBJ1-4; the D gene is possibly TRBD1 (6 bases). This CDR3 spans 14 amino acids. V was clipped by 6 bases and J by 7 bases, with 15 bases between them. The germline gives CDR1 MDHEN, CDR2 SYDVKM.